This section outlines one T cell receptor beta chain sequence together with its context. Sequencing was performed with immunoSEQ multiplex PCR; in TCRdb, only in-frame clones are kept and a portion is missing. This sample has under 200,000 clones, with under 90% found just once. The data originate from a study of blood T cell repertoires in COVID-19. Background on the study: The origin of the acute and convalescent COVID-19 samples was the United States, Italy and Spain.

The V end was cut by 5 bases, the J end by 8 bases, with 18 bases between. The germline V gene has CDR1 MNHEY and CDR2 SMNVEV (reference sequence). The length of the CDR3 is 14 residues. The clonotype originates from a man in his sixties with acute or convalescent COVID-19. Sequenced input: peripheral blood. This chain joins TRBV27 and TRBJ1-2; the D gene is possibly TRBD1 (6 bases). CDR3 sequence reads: CASSSGTGSRGYTF. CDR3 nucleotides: TGTGCCAGCAGTAGCGGTACAGGGTCTCGGGGCTACACCTTC.